Described below is a single TCR beta chain sequence and its context. What it recognizes is unknown. A second PCR, run for roughly 7 to 11 cycles, used a sample-barcoded 5' primer plus a J-beta primer mix. TCRdb passed the 5' RACE reads through MiXCR, listing each CDR3 protein once. The sample includes around 670,000 distinct CDR3 sequences, under 30% of them seen just once. This sample is part of a study of blood T cells in healthy people across ages. Germline V gene sequence: CDR1 KGHSH, CDR2 LQKENI. This CDR3 region has 15 residues. J was trimmed by 4 bases and V by 3 bases; bases with no gene match: 7. Broader study findings: Researchers report that TCR beta diversity correlated strongly with naive T cell percentage.

Sample: blood. V gene TRBV18 combines with J gene TRBJ2-7; 9 positions match TRBD1. This TCR derives from a woman over 75 in good health. The CDR3 region is CASSPAGDRAYEQYF. The CDR3 nucleotides are TGTGCCAGCTCACCTGCAGGGGACAGGGCTTACGAGCAGTACTTC.